These 30 T cell receptor beta chains were all obtained from the same sample, sequenced in a study of CD8 T cells in ankylosing spondylitis (dated by TCRdb to 2015 to 2018). The research as a whole found: Blood from ankylosing spondylitis patients appeared to be characterized by a TCR beta motif composed of several highly homologous amino acid variants.

These receptors have no identified antigens. The library was prepared using 5' RACE. The sample was run on an Illumina HiSeq 2500. TCRdb trimmed the raw reads at Q25, called clones with MiXCR and kept productive beta chains. One record per CDR3 amino acid sequence lists the most common genes and DNA. Present in this sample are fewer than 450,000 distinct CDR3 sequences, 15% to 20% of which were seen just once. The biggest ten clones account for 0.85% to 1.3% of the sample. The sample consisted of blood, either unsorted or a sorted T cell fraction (not recorded which). The receptors originated from a male donor with ankylosing spondylitis.

This clonotype was counted ten times or more. The chain joins TRBV6-6 to TRBJ2-1; no clear D gene. The V gene's germline CDR1 is MNHNY and CDR2 SVGAGI (reference sequence). This CDR3 has 11 residues. V was clipped by 5 bases and J by 7 bases, with 6 bases between them. CDR3: CASSRENEQFF. In DNA, the CDR3 is TGTGCCAGCAGTCGTGAGAATGAGCAGTTCTTC.

The chain joins TRBV18 to TRBJ2-1; D call uncertain. CDR1 and CDR2 from the germline V gene are KGHSH and LQKENI. The CDR3 sequence is 13 residues long. Between the trimmed V and J ends, which lost 5 bases and 3 bases, there was a span of 8 bases. This CDR3 is CASSGDNYNEQFF. CDR3 nucleotide sequence: TGTGCCAGCTCAGGTGACAACTACAATGAGCAGTTCTTC.

There are a few counts of this clonotype. The V gene is TRBV6-1, the J gene TRBJ1-4; D gene ambiguous. V was trimmed by 5 bases and J by 5 bases, leaving 15 bases between them. The CDR3 covers 15 residues. Per the germline V gene, CDR1 is MNHNS and CDR2 is SASEGT. The CDR3, as DNA: TGTGCCAGCAGTATTACGACCAGTAGGAATGAAAAACTGTTTTTT. This codes for CASSITTSRNEKLFF.

The chain has TRBV5-6 and TRBJ2-2; D may be TRBD2 (6 bases). Looked up from germline, CDR1 is SGHDT and CDR2 is YYEEEE. Trimming shortened V by 8 bases and J by 5 bases, and 19 bases separated the two germline ends. The CDR3 extends over 15 amino acids. The DNA of the CDR3 is TGTGCCAGTAAACGTTGGAGGGTTCAAACCGGGGAGCTGTTTTTT. Protein: CASKRWRVQTGELFF.

V and J are TRBV24-1 and TRBJ2-3, with D hard to call. Per the germline V gene, CDR1 is KGHDR and CDR2 is SFDVKD. V lost 4 bases to trimming and J lost 2 bases, with 9 bases between them. The CDR3 has 14 residues. CDR3 in amino acids: CATSETGITDTQYF. The DNA for the CDR3 is TGTGCCACCAGTGAGACGGGCATCACAGATACGCAGTATTTT.

The rearrangement links TRBV10-2 to TRBJ1-1, with D hard to call. The CDR3 runs to 12 residues. The V end was cut by 3 bases, the J end by 8 bases, with 10 bases between. Per the germline V gene, CDR1 is WSHSY and CDR2 is SAAADI. CDR3 nucleotides: TGCGCCAGCAGTGATCCCGGCAGAGAAGCTTTCTTT. It translates to CASSDPGREAFF.

This clonotype was counted only a few times. The genes are TRBV24-1 and TRBJ2-6, with 11 bases identical to TRBD1. CDR1 and CDR2 from the germline V gene are KGHDR and SFDVKD. The CDR3 is 18 amino acids. Trimming cost V 2 bases and J 0 bases; bases outside gene matches: 2. CDR3 nucleotides: TGTGCCACCAGTGATTCCGGGACAGGGGGCTCTGGGGCCAACGTCCTGACTTTC. Amino acid sequence: CATSDSGTGGSGANVLTF.

This clonotype was found a few times. At one end, the junction sequence differs from germline, possibly due to a read error. V usage is TRBV12-3 or TRBV12-4 and J usage is TRBJ2-5; the match to TRBD2 covers 8 bases. The CDR3 is made up of 11 amino acids. In DNA form, the CDR3 reads TGTGCCAGCAGTTTGACCGGGACTAGGCACTTC. Amino acids: CASSLTGTRHF.

This clonotype was seen a few times. The gene calls are TRBV5-1 and TRBJ2-7; D tentatively fits TRBD1 or TRBD2 (5 bases each). V lost 3 bases and J lost 5, with 18 bases in between. There are 15 residues in the CDR3. Germline V lookup: CDR1 SGHRS, CDR2 YFSETQ. The CDR3 DNA follows: TGCGCCAGCAGCTCGAAATCGGTAGGGACCAACGAGCAGTACTTC. Amino acid sequence: CASSSKSVGTNEQYF.

This clonotype was observed many times. This chain links TRBV20-1 with TRBJ1-2; maybe TRBD1 (6 bases). CDR3 length: 15 amino acids. V lost 0 bases and J lost 3, with 14 bases in between. Germline CDR1 DFQATT, CDR2 SNEGSKA (reference sequence). CDR3 in DNA: TGCAGTGCTAGAGAGGACAGCAGCTTCTACTATGGCTACACCTTC. Its translation: CSAREDSSFYYGYTF.

V is TRBV5-1 and J is TRBJ2-2; D possibly corresponds to TRBD1 (5 bases). The length of the CDR3 is 16 residues. The ends were cut back, 0 bases at V and 0 bases at J, with 9 bases in the middle. CDR1 and CDR2 from the germline V gene are SGHRS and YFSETQ. CDR3 protein: CASSLAKTANTGELFF. The CDR3 coding sequence is TGCGCCAGCAGCTTGGCGAAGACAGCGAACACCGGGGAGCTGTTTTTT.

The chain couples TRBV4-1 to TRBJ2-6, with D possibly matching TRBD1 (6 bases). From germline, CDR1 is MGHRA and CDR2 YSYEKL. This CDR3 contains 18 residues. V lost 3 bases and J 0 bases, leaving 15 bases between the germline ends. In DNA form, the CDR3 reads TGCGCCAGCAGCCAGGACGGACAGCGGCTCTCTGGGGCCAACGTCCTGACTTTC. Its translation is CASSQDGQRLSGANVLTF.

The V call is TRBV6-1, the J call TRBJ2-7; the match to TRBD1 covers 10 bases. This CDR3 has 17 residues. CDR1 is MNHNS and CDR2 is SASEGT in the germline V gene. Germline trimming cut 7 bases from V and 7 bases from J; bases unmatched to any gene: 19. The CDR3 bases are TGTGCCAGCAAAAGGGGGGTTCTCGGGACAGGGGTGGGGGAGCAGTACTTC. Protein sequence: CASKRGVLGTGVGEQYF.

The chain uses TRBV20-1 and TRBJ1-6; D is unclear. Trimming shortened V by 4 bases and J by 5 bases, and 15 bases separated the two germline ends. Per germline, CDR1 DFQATT and CDR2 SNEGSKA (reference sequence). CDR3 length: 15 amino acids. The CDR3 reads CSATRRTGDNSPLHF. CDR3 nucleotide sequence: TGCAGTGCTACGAGACGGACGGGCGATAATTCACCCCTCCACTTT.

V and J are TRBV19 and TRBJ2-3; the D is unclear. Trimming removed 6 bases at V and 2 bases at J, with 9 bases between. Per germline, CDR1 LNHDA and CDR2 SQIVND (reference sequence). The CDR3 has 13 amino acids. CDR3 sequence (DNA): TGTGCCAGTAGCCCAGTCTTCACAGATACGCAGTATTTT. Its protein is CASSPVFTDTQYF.

A few counts support this clonotype. The chain recombines TRBV19 with TRBJ1-1, with D perhaps TRBD1 (5 bases). This CDR3 comprises 14 residues. The germline V and J ends were trimmed by 1 base and 0 bases, with 6 bases remaining between them. Germline CDR1 and CDR2: LNHDA and SQIVND (reference sequence). Here the CDR3 DNA reads TGTGCCAGTAGTATAGTGGGGGTGAACACTGAAGCTTTCTTT. Its protein product is CASSIVGVNTEAFF.

The chain couples TRBV5-1 to TRBJ2-5, with TRBD2 identical over 7 bases. Germline V lookup: CDR1 SGHRS, CDR2 YFSETQ. This CDR3 spans 16 amino acids. With 0 bases clipped from V and 1 base from J, the junction kept 6 bases outside the gene matches. CDR3 protein: CASSLGGEGVQETQYF. The CDR3 DNA reads as TGCGCCAGCAGCTTGGGGGGGGAGGGAGTCCAAGAGACCCAGTACTTC.

There are a few counts of this clonotype. The rearrangement uses TRBV18 and TRBJ1-2, with unresolved D. This CDR3 has 12 residues. The V gene's germline CDR1 is KGHSH and CDR2 LQKENI. V was cut by 5 bases and J by 3 bases, with 7 bases left in between. CDR3 in amino acids: CASSGQDYGYTF. CDR3 nucleotides: TGTGCCAGCTCAGGGCAGGACTATGGCTACACCTTC.

J is TRBJ1-1 and V is TRBV9; no firm D call. The V end was cut by 2 bases, the J end by 0 bases, with 8 bases between. This CDR3 contains 14 residues. Germline loops: CDR1 SGDLS, CDR2 YYNGEE. The CDR3 sequence: CASSVSAVNTEAFF. The CDR3 nucleotides are TGTGCCAGCAGCGTTTCGGCGGTGAACACTGAAGCTTTCTTT.

This clonotype occurred a few times. The chain uses TRBV6-5 and TRBJ1-4; 11 nucleotides match TRBD1. The CDR3 loop spans 17 amino acids. Germline V gene data show CDR1 as MNHEY and CDR2 as SVGAGI. The V and J ends lost 4 bases and 8 bases, in that order; junction bases with no gene match: 12. CDR3 protein: CASSSPGQGGVGEKLFF. As DNA, the CDR3 is TGTGCCAGCAGTTCCCCGGGACAGGGGGGAGTCGGGGAAAAACTGTTTTTT.

V usage is TRBV6-2 or TRBV6-3 and J usage is TRBJ2-7, with TRBD2 matching 8 bases. The germline CDR1 and CDR2 sequences are MNHEY and SVGEGT. J gave up 5 bases and V 6 bases, and 12 bases lay outside the gene matches. There are 15 residues in the CDR3. CDR3 sequence (DNA): TGTGCCAGCAGCATTCCGGGACTAGGTTTCCACGAGCAGTACTTC. Translation gives CASSIPGLGFHEQYF.

At least ten counts were recorded for this clonotype. The rearrangement uses TRBV20-1 and TRBJ1-1; D is unresolved. The CDR3 sequence is 11 residues long. With 4 bases removed from V and 0 bases from J, the gap between germline ends came to 3 bases. The germline V gene encodes CDR1 DFQATT and CDR2 SNEGSKA (reference sequence). This CDR3 is CSAMLNTEAFF. The CDR3 region has the DNA TGCAGTGCTATGCTGAACACTGAAGCTTTCTTT.

The chain couples TRBV7-2 to TRBJ2-7; D may match TRBD1 or TRBD2 (6 bases each). Germline CDR1 is SGHTA and CDR2 is FQGNSA. The ends were cut back, 1 base at V and 3 bases at J, with 16 bases in the middle. The CDR3 sequence is 16 residues long. Here the CDR3 reads CASSLEFTKGGYEQYF. CDR3 in DNA: TGTGCCAGCAGCTTAGAGTTTACAAAGGGGGGCTACGAGCAGTACTTC.

This clonotype was detected ten times or more. The chain combines TRBV5-1 with TRBJ1-1; 9 bases line up with TRBD1. The length of the CDR3 is 15 residues. Germline V CDR1 and CDR2: SGHRS, YFSETQ. V lost 5 bases and J lost 5; bases outside the gene matches: 10. CDR3 DNA: TGCGCCAGCAGACCAGCCGGGACAGGGACGACTGAAGCTTTCTTT. It encodes CASRPAGTGTTEAFF.

This clonotype was seen a few times. This chain uses TRBV11-2 with TRBJ2-7, with 12 bases that match TRBD2. This CDR3 region has 18 residues. V lost 5 bases, J lost 2 bases, and 13 bases stayed unmatched. Germline CDR1 SGHAT, CDR2 FQNNGV. The CDR3 DNA sequence: TGTGCCAGCAGCCCCCGAGCGGGACTAGCGGGTAAAACCTACGAGCAGTACTTC. This encodes CASSPRAGLAGKTYEQYF.

This clonotype was seen more than once but under ten times. The J gene is TRBJ2-2, the V gene TRBV7-2; maybe TRBD2 (5 bases). V was shortened by 1 base and J by 5 bases, with 11 bases between the two germline ends. CDR1 and CDR2 from the germline V gene are SGHTA and FQGNSA. The CDR3 spans 15 residues. The chain's CDR3 is CASSLGHRGTGELFF. The CDR3 DNA sequence: TGTGCCAGCAGCTTAGGGCATAGAGGGACCGGGGAGCTGTTTTTT.

This clonotype has just a few counts. The chain carries TRBV6-2 or TRBV6-3 and TRBJ2-3, with D possibly TRBD1 on 6 matching bases. The V gene lost 0 bases and the J gene lost 6 bases, with 10 bases spanning the gap. The CDR3 is 14 residues long. Germline V CDR1 and CDR2: MNHEY, SVGEGT. CDR3 loop: CASSYSVTGDTQYF. The CDR3 region has the DNA TGTGCCAGCAGTTACTCCGTAACAGGGGATACGCAGTATTTT.

The table lists this clonotype with a few counts. The chain combines TRBV29-1 with TRBJ2-7; TRBD1 aligns across 9 bases. With 4 bases clipped from V and 3 bases from J, the junction kept 4 bases outside the gene matches. The CDR3 contains 13 residues. Germline V gives CDR1 SQVTM, CDR2 ANQGSEA. This CDR3 is CSVVGTGYYEQYF. CDR3 in DNA: TGCAGCGTTGTTGGGACAGGGTACTACGAGCAGTACTTC.

The rearrangement links TRBV7-9 to TRBJ2-1, with D perhaps given as TRBD1 or TRBD2 (5 bases each). The V gene lost 1 base and the J gene lost 4 bases, with 17 bases spanning the gap. The germline V gene has CDR1 SEHNR and CDR2 FQNEAQ (reference sequence). This CDR3 comprises 17 residues. For the CDR3, the DNA is TGTGCCAGCAGCTTAGTGGTCGGGGCACGACCTTACAATGAGCAGTTCTTC. Translated: CASSLVVGARPYNEQFF.

In its sample, this clonotype was seen a few times. The chain combines TRBV28 with TRBJ1-1; TRBD1 matches at 11 bases. CDR3 size: 15 residues. Trimming took 6 bases from V and 5 from J; bases not matched to a gene: 8. Per germline, CDR1 MDHEN and CDR2 SYDVKM. The CDR3 bases are TGTGCCAGCAGCTCGGACAGGGGGCGAGGAACTGAAGCTTTCTTT. This sequence encodes CASSSDRGRGTEAFF.